This entry lists 30 T cell receptor beta chains sequenced from one sample in a study of blood T cell repertoires in COVID-19. Repertoires were generated with immunoSEQ multiplex PCR, while TCRdb's copy carries only in-frame clones and drops some. The sample contains under 150,000 clones, over 75% of which appear only once. The sample taken for sequencing was PBMCs or T cells enriched from blood (not recorded which). These receptors were obtained from a man between 45 and 60 years old in a cohort exposed to, infected with or recovered from COVID-19 (not recorded which).

The chain joins TRBV28 to TRBJ2-1; TRBD2 aligns across 8 bases. V was pared by 7 bases and J by 3 bases, with 5 bases of the junction left unmatched. The germline V gene encodes CDR1 MDHEN and CDR2 SYDVKM. CDR3 length: 14 residues. The CDR3 sequence: CASTAGDGYNEQFF. CDR3 sequence (DNA): TGTGCCAGCACAGCGGGAGATGGCTACAATGAGCAGTTCTTC.

J is TRBJ1-1 and V is TRBV11-2; D remains ambiguous. The V and J ends lost 0 bases and 4 bases respectively, with 12 bases between them. The CDR3 has 15 amino acids. Germline-derived CDR1 and CDR2 are SGHAT and FQNNGV. The CDR3 nucleotides read TGTGCCAGCAGCTTAGATTATGGAGGGTTCACTGAAGCTTTCTTT. As protein: CASSLDYGGFTEAFF.

This clone was detected a few times. The chain joins TRBV11-2 to TRBJ1-6, with D hard to call. The CDR3 is 14 residues long. Germline V gene sequence: CDR1 SGHAT, CDR2 FQNNGV. Trimming took off 2 bases at V and 7 bases at J, with 9 bases between the two ends. The CDR3 loop is CASSLSPPNSPLHF. The DNA for the CDR3 is TGTGCCAGCAGCTTAAGCCCCCCCAATTCACCCCTCCACTTT. The full variable domain, in which reference TRBV11-2 and TRBJ1-6 provide the parts outside the CDR3, is EAGVAQSPRYKIIEKRQSVAFWCNPISGHATLYWYQQILGQGPKLLIQFQNNGVVDDSQLPKDRFSAERLKGVDSTLKIQPAKLEDSAVYLCASSLSPPNSPLHFGNGTRLTVT.

V and J are TRBV2 and TRBJ1-6; TRBD1 agrees at 8 bases. Germline V gene lookup returns CDR1 SNHLY and CDR2 FYNNEI. The J segment lost 5 bases and the V segment lost 6 bases, leaving 6 bases of the junction unmatched. This CDR3 comprises 15 residues. CDR3 bases: TGTGCCAGCAGCATGGGACAGGCAAATAATTCACCCCTCCACTTT. It translates to CASSMGQANNSPLHF.

In its sample, this clone was seen a few times. This sample includes further DNA sequences coding for the same CDR3. The chain has TRBV7-9 and TRBJ2-1; 10 bases are a match to TRBD2. The ends lost 5 bases at V and 2 bases at J; junction bases unmatched: 3. Germline values: CDR1 SEHNR, CDR2 FQNEAQ (reference sequence). CDR3 size: 15 residues. CDR3 coding DNA: TGTGCCAGCAGCACTAGCGGGGCAGCCTACAATGAGCAGTTCTTC. Encoded protein: CASSTSGAAYNEQFF.

A few counts support this clone. A junction boundary mismatches the germline segment, possibly from a read error. This chain uses TRBV3-1 (or the pseudogene TRBV3-2) with TRBJ2-7; D gene unclear. From germline, CDR1 is LGHDT and CDR2 YNNKEL (reference sequence). CDR3 size: 11 residues. DNA for the CDR3: TGTGCCAGCGGCCAGTATTACGAGCAGTACTTC. Encoded protein: CASGQYYEQYF.

This clone appeared once. This chain links TRBV9 with TRBJ2-1, with 8 positions matching TRBD1. The CDR3 covers 17 residues. The J segment lost 3 bases and the V segment lost 3 bases, leaving 11 bases of the junction unmatched. Germline CDR1 reads SGDLS; CDR2 reads YYNGEE. For the CDR3, the DNA is TGTGCCAGCAGCGGGGGATTTCAGGGGGCTATCTACAATGAGCAGTTCTTC. It is translated as CASSGGFQGAIYNEQFF. The complete variable domain, with remaining parts taken from reference TRBV9 and TRBJ2-1, reads DSGVTQTPKHLITATGQRVTLRCSPRSGDLSVYWYQQSLDQGLQFLIQYYNGEERAKGNILERFSAQQFPDLHSELNLSSLELGDSALYFCASSGGFQGAIYNEQFFGPGTRLTVL.

V usage is TRBV4-1 and J usage is TRBJ2-7, with 8 bases that match TRBD1. V dropped 1 base and J dropped 3; count of bases not matched to a gene: 2. Germline V gene sequence: CDR1 MGHRA, CDR2 YSYEKL. There are 14 residues in the CDR3. The CDR3 loop is CASSQGTGLYEQYF. The CDR3 region has the DNA TGCGCCAGCAGCCAAGGGACAGGGCTCTACGAGCAGTACTTC.

In DNA form, the CDR3 reads TGTGCCAGCAGCCGGACAGGTGTCAATCAGCCCCAGCATTTT. As protein: CASSRTGVNQPQHF. This sequence joins TRBV3-1 (or the pseudogene TRBV3-2) and TRBJ1-5, with 7 positions matching TRBD1. Germline CDR1 LGHDT, CDR2 YNNKEL (reference sequence). The CDR3 sequence is 14 residues long. J gave up 3 bases and V 4 bases, and 3 bases lay outside the gene matches.

The chain employs TRBV27 and TRBJ2-1; D possibly corresponds to TRBD1 (6 bases). Per germline, CDR1 MNHEY and CDR2 SMNVEV (reference sequence). The CDR3 covers 12 residues. Between the trimmed V and J ends, which lost 8 bases and 7 bases, there was a span of 12 bases. DNA of the CDR3: TGTGCCAGCCGATTAGGGGGAAATGAGCAGTTCTTC. The encoded protein is CASRLGGNEQFF.

The genes are TRBV5-1 and TRBJ2-1, with D perhaps matching TRBD2 (6 bases). The ends were cut back, 4 bases at V and 7 bases at J, with 27 bases in the middle. The CDR3 spans 18 residues. CDR1 is SGHRS, CDR2 YFSETQ, per germline. The CDR3 loop is CASSRTAKRADDDNEQFF. The CDR3 nucleotides read TGCGCCAGCAGCAGAACCGCTAAGCGGGCCGACGACGATAATGAGCAGTTCTTC.

The gene calls are TRBV6-2 or TRBV6-3 and TRBJ2-1; possible D gene TRBD2, 6 bases. This CDR3 spans 13 amino acids. Germline CDR1 is MNHEY and CDR2 is SVGEGT. V was clipped by 2 bases and J by 4 bases, with 6 bases between them. CDR3 amino acids: CASSYGLYNEQFF. The CDR3 DNA sequence: TGTGCCAGCAGTTACGGACTATACAATGAGCAGTTCTTC.

The chain recombines TRBV11-3 with TRBJ1-6; 11 bases are a match to TRBD1. V dropped 3 bases and J dropped 10; count of bases not matched to a gene: 5. CDR3 length: 15 residues. The V gene's germline CDR1 is SGHNT and CDR2 YENEEA. The CDR3 region has the DNA TGTGCCAGCAGCTTGTGGGACAGGGGGGACTCACCCCTCCACTTT. It translates to CASSLWDRGDSPLHF.

About this clone: Other nucleotide sequences from this sample produce the same CDR3. The rearrangement uses TRBV28 and TRBJ1-5; TRBD1 aligns across 7 bases. V lost 3 bases, J lost 2 bases, and 1 base stayed unmatched. There are 14 residues in the CDR3. The germline gives CDR1 MDHEN, CDR2 SYDVKM. The CDR3 sequence is CASSFGTGNQPQHF. The CDR3 nucleotides are TGTGCCAGCAGTTTCGGGACAGGCAATCAGCCCCAGCATTTT. Drawing the rest from reference TRBV28 and TRBJ1-5, the complete variable domain is DVKVTQSSRYLVKRTGEKVFLECVQDMDHENMFWYRQDPGLGLRLIYFSYDVKMKEKGDIPEGYSVSREKKERFSLILESASTNQTSMYLCASSFGTGNQPQHFGDGTRLSIL.

J is TRBJ1-1 and V is TRBV30; no reliable D call. There are 13 residues in the CDR3. V shed 0 bases and J shed 1 base, with 6 bases lying between them. CDR1 is GTSNPN, CDR2 SVGIG, per germline (reference sequence). CDR3 sequence (DNA): TGTGCCTGGAGTGTGGGAGCGAACACTGAAGCTTTCTTT. Amino acids: CAWSVGANTEAFF.

To note about this clone: Other DNA sequences in the same sample also yield this CDR3. This chain links TRBV18 with TRBJ2-5; perhaps TRBD2 as D (6 bases). Trimming stripped 5 bases from V and 0 bases from J, with 7 bases between. Germline V gene sequence: CDR1 KGHSH, CDR2 LQKENI. The CDR3 sequence is 13 residues long. The CDR3 protein is CASSGGYQETQYF. CDR3 sequence (DNA): TGTGCCAGCTCAGGGGGGTACCAAGAGACCCAGTACTTC.

The V gene is TRBV18, the J gene TRBJ1-3; no clear D gene. The CDR3 totals 15 residues. Germline V lookup: CDR1 KGHSH, CDR2 LQKENI. V was shortened by 0 bases and J by 7 bases, with 13 bases between the two germline ends. CDR3 loop: CASSPPSAIGNTIYF. DNA for the CDR3: TGTGCCAGCTCACCACCCTCAGCCATCGGGAACACCATATATTTT.

The V gene is TRBV25-1, the J gene TRBJ2-7; D call uncertain. The CDR3 loop spans 16 amino acids. Per the germline V gene, CDR1 is MGHDK and CDR2 is SYGVNS. The ends were cut back, 0 bases at V and 1 base at J, with 13 bases in the middle. The DNA of the CDR3 is TGTGCCAGCAGTGAATATTTGGCAAAAAATTCCTACGAGCAGTACTTC. This encodes CASSEYLAKNSYEQYF.

The rearrangement uses TRBV21-1 and TRBJ1-5. TRBV21-1 is annotated as a pseudogene. This CDR3 spans 15 amino acids. CDR3 sequence reads: CASSKEGGPNQPQHF. CDR3 in DNA: TGTGCCAGCAGCAAAGAAGGAGGGCCCAATCAGCCCCAGCATTTT.

Only one count was recorded for this clone. This chain connects TRBV4-2 to TRBJ1-3; 7 positions agree with TRBD1. V was clipped by 6 bases and J by 2 bases; unmatched bases: 7. From germline, CDR1 is LGHNA and CDR2 YNFKEQ. This CDR3 contains 15 residues. DNA for the CDR3: TGTGCCAGCAGGGTCGACAGGGCGCCTGGAAACACCATATATTTT. Translating it yields CASRVDRAPGNTIYF.

This clone was recorded a few times. In DNA form, the CDR3 reads TGTGCCAGCAGCTCAGTTAGCGGGGGTTCCTACGAGCAGTACTTC. Protein: CASSSVSGGSYEQYF. The chain is built from TRBV6-5 and TRBJ2-7; TRBD2 matches 9 bases. The CDR3 extends over 15 amino acids. The germline V gene encodes CDR1 MNHEY and CDR2 SVGAGI. The junction had 7 bases not matched to a gene; V was cut back by 6 bases and J by 1 base.

The chain couples TRBV4-1 to TRBJ2-3; D is uncertain. CDR1 MGHRA and CDR2 YSYEKL come from the germline V gene. The length of the CDR3 is 18 residues. The V end was cut by 1 base, the J end by 3 bases, with 20 bases between. The CDR3 sequence is CASSQVNLVQAITDTQYF. CDR3 nucleotide sequence: TGCGCCAGCAGCCAAGTTAATTTGGTGCAGGCAATAACAGATACGCAGTATTTT.

As DNA, the CDR3 is TGCAGCGTCCTGGACAAATCCTACGAGCAGTACTTC. It translates to CSVLDKSYEQYF. The V gene is TRBV29-1, the J gene TRBJ2-7; maybe TRBD1 (5 bases). The CDR3 contains 12 residues. The germline gives CDR1 SQVTM, CDR2 ANQGSEA. Deletions cut 6 bases from V and 1 base from J, with 10 bases between.

The chain recombines TRBV28 with TRBJ2-1; 9 nucleotides align to TRBD2. J lost 9 bases, V lost 3 bases, and 9 bases had no gene match. Germline values: CDR1 MDHEN, CDR2 SYDVKM. This CDR3 is 15 amino acids long. The CDR3 DNA reads TGTGCCAGCAGTTTTATGGGACTAGCACGCGGTGAGCAGTTCTTC. Residues: CASSFMGLARGEQFF.

The CDR3 reads CASRGALSGNTIYF. CDR3 coding DNA: TGTGCCAGCAGAGGGGCCCTCTCTGGAAACACCATATATTTT. J is TRBJ1-3 and V is TRBV28; maybe TRBD1 (5 bases). Trimming left V 6 bases short and J 0 bases short, with 9 bases between. There are 14 residues in the CDR3. Germline CDR1 and CDR2: MDHEN and SYDVKM.

The chain recombines TRBV25-1 with TRBJ2-3; 8 bases line up with TRBD1. V trimming: 1 base; J trimming: 4 bases; junction bases outside the gene matches: 13. The CDR3 contains 18 residues. In germline, CDR1 is MGHDK, CDR2 SYGVNS. CDR3 protein: CASSEWRGRTGSSDTQYF. The CDR3 nucleotides are TGTGCCAGCAGTGAATGGAGAGGACGGACAGGGAGTTCAGATACGCAGTATTTT.

The chain joins TRBV24-1 to TRBJ2-1, with TRBD2 matching 8 bases. Germline assignment: CDR1 KGHDR and CDR2 SFDVKD. V lost 9 bases and J lost 9; bases outside the gene matches: 3. CDR3 length: 11 residues. In DNA, the CDR3 is TGTGCCACCGGCGGGGGGATTGAGCAGTTCTTC. The encoded protein is CATGGGIEQFF.

The gene calls are TRBV7-8 and TRBJ1-1; no reliable D call. Germline V CDR1 and CDR2: SGHVS, FQNEAQ. Trimming shortened V by 3 bases and J by 8 bases, and 7 bases separated the two germline ends. The CDR3 extends over 11 amino acids. CDR3 amino acids: CASSLTSEAFF. In DNA form, the CDR3 reads TGTGCCAGCAGCTTGACATCCGAAGCTTTCTTT.

The chain carries TRBV10-3 and TRBJ2-5; tentative D call: TRBD1 (6 bases). The CDR3 covers 15 residues. Germline V gene data show CDR1 as ENHRY and CDR2 as SYGVKD. V lost 1 base, J lost 5 bases, and 14 bases lay in between. CDR3: CAISELDSVLETQYF. The CDR3 DNA reads as TGTGCCATCAGTGAGTTGGACAGCGTCCTCGAGACCCAGTACTTC.

This rearrangement joins TRBV30 to TRBJ1-2, with 8 bases aligning to TRBD1. CDR1 GTSNPN and CDR2 SVGIG come from the germline V gene (reference sequence). The CDR3 has 13 residues. Trimming removed 4 bases from V and 8 bases from J; junction bases left unmatched: 9. CDR3 region: CAWKGQGSSGYTF. The CDR3 nucleotides read TGTGCCTGGAAAGGACAGGGATCGTCCGGCTACACCTTC.